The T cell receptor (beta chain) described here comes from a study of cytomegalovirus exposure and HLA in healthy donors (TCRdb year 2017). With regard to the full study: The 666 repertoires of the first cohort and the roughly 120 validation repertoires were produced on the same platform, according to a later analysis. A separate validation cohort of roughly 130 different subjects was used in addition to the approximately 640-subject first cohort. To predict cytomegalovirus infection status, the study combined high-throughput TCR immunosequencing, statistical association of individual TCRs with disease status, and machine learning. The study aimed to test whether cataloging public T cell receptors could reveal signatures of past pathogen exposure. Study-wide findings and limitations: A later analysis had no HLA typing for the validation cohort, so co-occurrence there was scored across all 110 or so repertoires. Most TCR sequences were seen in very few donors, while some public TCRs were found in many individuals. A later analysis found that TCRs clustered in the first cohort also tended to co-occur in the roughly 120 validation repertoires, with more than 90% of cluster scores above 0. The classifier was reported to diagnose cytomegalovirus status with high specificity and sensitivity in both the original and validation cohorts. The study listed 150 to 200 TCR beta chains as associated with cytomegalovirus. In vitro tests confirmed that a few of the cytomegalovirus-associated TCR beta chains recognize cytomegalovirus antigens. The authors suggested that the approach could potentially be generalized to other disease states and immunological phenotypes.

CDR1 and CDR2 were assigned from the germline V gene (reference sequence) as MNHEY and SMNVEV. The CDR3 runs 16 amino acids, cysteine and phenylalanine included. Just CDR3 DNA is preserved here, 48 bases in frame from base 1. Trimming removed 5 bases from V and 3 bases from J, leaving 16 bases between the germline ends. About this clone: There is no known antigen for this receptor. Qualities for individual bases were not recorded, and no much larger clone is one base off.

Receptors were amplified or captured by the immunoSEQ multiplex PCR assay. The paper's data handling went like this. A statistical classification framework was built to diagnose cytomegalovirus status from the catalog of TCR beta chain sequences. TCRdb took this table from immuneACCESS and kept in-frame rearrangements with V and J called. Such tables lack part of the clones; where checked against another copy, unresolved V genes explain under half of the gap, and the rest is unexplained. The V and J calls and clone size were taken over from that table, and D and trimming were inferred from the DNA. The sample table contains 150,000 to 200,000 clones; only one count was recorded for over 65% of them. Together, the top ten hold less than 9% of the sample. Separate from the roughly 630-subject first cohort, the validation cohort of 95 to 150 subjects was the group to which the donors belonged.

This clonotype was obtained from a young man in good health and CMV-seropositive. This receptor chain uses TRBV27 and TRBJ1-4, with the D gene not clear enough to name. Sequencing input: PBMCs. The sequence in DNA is TGTGCCAGCAGTGTCCGCGGGCCCCCCCCTAATGAAAAACTGTTTTTT. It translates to CASSVRGPPPNEKLFF.